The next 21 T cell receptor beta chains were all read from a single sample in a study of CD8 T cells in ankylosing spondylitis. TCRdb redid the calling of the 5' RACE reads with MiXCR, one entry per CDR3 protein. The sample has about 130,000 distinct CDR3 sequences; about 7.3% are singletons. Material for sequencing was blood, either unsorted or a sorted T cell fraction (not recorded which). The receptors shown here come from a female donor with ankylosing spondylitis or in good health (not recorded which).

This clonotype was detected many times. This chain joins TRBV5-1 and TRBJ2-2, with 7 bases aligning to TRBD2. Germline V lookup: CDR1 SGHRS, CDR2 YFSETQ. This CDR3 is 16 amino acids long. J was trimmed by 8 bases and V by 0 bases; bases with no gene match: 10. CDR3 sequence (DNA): TGCGCCAGCAGCTTGGTATTACAGCGGGGTACGGGGGAGCTGTTTTTT. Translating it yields CASSLVLQRGTGELFF.

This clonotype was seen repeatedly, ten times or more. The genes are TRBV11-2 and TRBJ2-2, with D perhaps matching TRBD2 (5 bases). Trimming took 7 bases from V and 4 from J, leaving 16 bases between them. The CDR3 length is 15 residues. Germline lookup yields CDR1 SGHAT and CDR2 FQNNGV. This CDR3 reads CASTQEGAGTGELFF. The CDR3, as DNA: TGTGCCAGCACCCAAGAGGGAGCCGGCACCGGGGAGCTGTTTTTT.

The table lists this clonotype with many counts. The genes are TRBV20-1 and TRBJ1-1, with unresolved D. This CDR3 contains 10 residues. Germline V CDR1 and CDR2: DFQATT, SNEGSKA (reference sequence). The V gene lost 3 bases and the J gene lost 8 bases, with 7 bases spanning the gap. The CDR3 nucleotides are TGCAGTGCTAGGAGGGTGGAAGCTTTCTTT. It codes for CSARRVEAFF.

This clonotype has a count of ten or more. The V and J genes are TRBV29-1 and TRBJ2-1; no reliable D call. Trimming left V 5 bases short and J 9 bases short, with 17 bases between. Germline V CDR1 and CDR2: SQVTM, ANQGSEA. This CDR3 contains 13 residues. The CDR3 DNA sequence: TGCAGCGTTCGCTACAGCGACCTTGGTGAGCAGTTCTTC. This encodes CSVRYSDLGEQFF.

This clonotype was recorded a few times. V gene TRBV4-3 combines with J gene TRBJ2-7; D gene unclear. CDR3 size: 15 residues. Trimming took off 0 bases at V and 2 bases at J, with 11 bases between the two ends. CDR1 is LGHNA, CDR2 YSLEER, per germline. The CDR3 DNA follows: TGCGCCAGCAGCCAAGATCTGGCGGCTGCCTACGAGCAGTACTTC. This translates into CASSQDLAAAYEQYF.

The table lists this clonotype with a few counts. CDR3 in DNA: TGTGCCATCAGTGAGTCCCAGGACACCAGCGAGACCCAGTACTTC. Amino acids: CAISESQDTSETQYF. The chain employs TRBV10-3 and TRBJ2-5, with D perhaps TRBD1 (5 bases). The V and J ends lost 0 bases and 5 bases respectively, with 13 bases between them. CDR1 and CDR2 (germline): ENHRY, SYGVKD. The CDR3 runs 15 residues.

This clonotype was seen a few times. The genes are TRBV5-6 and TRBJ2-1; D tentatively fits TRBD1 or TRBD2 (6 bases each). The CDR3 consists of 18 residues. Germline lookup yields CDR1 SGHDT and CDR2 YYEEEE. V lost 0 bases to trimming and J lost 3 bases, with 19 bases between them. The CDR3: CASSLDREVAGFYNEQFF. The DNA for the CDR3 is TGTGCCAGCAGCTTGGACAGGGAGGTGGCTGGATTCTACAATGAGCAGTTCTTC.

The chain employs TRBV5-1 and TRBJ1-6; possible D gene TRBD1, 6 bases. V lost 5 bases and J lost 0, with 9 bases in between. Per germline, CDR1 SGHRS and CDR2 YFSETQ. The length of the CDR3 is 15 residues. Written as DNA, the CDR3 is TGCGCCAGCAGTGCAGGGGTCTCCTATAATTCACCCCTCCACTTT. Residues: CASSAGVSYNSPLHF.

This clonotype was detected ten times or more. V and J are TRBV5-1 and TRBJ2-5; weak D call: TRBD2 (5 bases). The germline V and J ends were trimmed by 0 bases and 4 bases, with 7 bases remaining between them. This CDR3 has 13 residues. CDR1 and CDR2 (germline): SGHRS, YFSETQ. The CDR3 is CASSLGLAETQYF. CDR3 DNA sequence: TGCGCCAGCAGCTTGGGGCTAGCAGAGACCCAGTACTTC.

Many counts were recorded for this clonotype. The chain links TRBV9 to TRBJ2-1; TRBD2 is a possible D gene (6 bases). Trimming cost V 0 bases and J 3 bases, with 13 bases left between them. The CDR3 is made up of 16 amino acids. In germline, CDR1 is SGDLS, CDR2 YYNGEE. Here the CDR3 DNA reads TGTGCCAGCAGCGTAGGGGCAGGGAGGAGCTACAATGAGCAGTTCTTC. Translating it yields CASSVGAGRSYNEQFF.

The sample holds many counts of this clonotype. CDR3 sequence: CASSYSWDRSHNEQFF. In DNA form, the CDR3 reads TGTGCCAGCAGTTACTCGTGGGACAGGAGTCACAATGAGCAGTTCTTC. This sequence joins TRBV6-5 and TRBJ2-1; 8 bases line up with TRBD1. CDR3 length: 16 amino acids. In germline, CDR1 is MNHEY, CDR2 SVGAGI. Trimming took 0 bases from V and 5 from J; bases not matched to a gene: 6.

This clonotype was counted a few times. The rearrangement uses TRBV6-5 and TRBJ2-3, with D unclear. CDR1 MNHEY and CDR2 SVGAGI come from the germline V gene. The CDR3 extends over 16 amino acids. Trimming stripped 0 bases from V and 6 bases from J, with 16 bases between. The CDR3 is CASSYSTLFSSDTQYF. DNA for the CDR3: TGTGCCAGCAGTTACTCGACTCTATTTTCATCCGATACGCAGTATTTT.

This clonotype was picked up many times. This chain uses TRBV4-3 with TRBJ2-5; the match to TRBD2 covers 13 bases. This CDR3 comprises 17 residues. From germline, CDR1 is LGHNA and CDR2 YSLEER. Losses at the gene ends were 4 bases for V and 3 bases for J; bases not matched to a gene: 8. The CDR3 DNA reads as TGCGCCAGCAGCCTTTCAATTGGGACTAGCGGGGAAGAGACCCAGTACTTC. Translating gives CASSLSIGTSGEETQYF.

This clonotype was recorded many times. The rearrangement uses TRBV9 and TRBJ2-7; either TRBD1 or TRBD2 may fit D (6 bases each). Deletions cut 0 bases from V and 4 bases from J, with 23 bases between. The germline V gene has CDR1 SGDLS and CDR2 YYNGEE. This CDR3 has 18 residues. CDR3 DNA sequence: TGTGCCAGCAGCGTAGACCATCACACGGGGGCCCCGGGTTACGAGCAGTACTTC. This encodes CASSVDHHTGAPGYEQYF.

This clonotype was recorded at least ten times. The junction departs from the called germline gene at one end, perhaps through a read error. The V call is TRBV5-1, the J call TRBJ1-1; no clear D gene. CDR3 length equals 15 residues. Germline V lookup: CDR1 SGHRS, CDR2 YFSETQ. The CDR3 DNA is TGCGCCAGCAGCTTGGGTGGGGTCATGAACACTGAAGTTTTCTTT. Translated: CASSLGGVMNTEVFF.

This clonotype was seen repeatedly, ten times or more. The chain's CDR3 is CASSVWGTEAFF. The CDR3 nucleotides read TGTGCCAGCAGCGTCTGGGGCACTGAAGCTTTCTTT. The V and J genes are TRBV7-2 and TRBJ1-1; D call uncertain. V shed 5 bases and J shed 4 bases, with 8 bases lying between them. The CDR3 has 12 amino acids. From germline, CDR1 is SGHTA and CDR2 FQGNSA.

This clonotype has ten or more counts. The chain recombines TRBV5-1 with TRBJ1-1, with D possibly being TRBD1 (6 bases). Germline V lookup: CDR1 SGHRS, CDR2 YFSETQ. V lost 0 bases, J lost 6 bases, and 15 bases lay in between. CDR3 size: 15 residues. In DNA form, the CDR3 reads TGCGCCAGCAGCTTGGGGGAGACAGGTTGGGCTGAAGCTTTCTTT. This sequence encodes CASSLGETGWAEAFF.

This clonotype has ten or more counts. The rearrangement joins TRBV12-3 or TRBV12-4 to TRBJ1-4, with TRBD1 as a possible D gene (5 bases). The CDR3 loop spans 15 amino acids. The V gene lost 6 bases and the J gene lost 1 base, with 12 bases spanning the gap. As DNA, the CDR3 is TGTGCCAGCAGCAAGCAGGGTTTAACTAATGAAAAACTGTTTTTT. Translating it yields CASSKQGLTNEKLFF.

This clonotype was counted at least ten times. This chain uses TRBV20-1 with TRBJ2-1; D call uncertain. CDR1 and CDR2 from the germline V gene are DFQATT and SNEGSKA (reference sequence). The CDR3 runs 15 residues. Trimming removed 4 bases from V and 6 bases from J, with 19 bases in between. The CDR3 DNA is TGCAGTGCTATGTCCCCTTTCCAATGGGTCAATGAGCAGTTCTTC. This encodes CSAMSPFQWVNEQFF.

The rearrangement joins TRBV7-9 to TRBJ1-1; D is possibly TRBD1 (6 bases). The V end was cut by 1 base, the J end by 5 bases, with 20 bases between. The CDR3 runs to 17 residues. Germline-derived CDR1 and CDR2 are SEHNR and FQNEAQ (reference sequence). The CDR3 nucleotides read TGTGCCAGCAGCTTAGGCCCCGGTGTCAGGGGTTATACTGAAGCTTTCTTT. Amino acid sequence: CASSLGPGVRGYTEAFF.

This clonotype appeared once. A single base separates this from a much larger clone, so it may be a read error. This CDR3 reads CVSSFVAGGETQYF. Here the CDR3 DNA reads TGTGTCAGCAGCTTTGTCGCGGGCGGCGAGACCCAGTACTTC. The V and J genes are TRBV7-9 and TRBJ2-5; weak D call: TRBD2 (5 bases). The CDR3 runs to 14 residues. Germline-derived CDR1 and CDR2 are SEHNR and FQNEAQ (reference sequence).